One and the same sample provided the 25 T cell receptor beta chains below, sequenced in a study of T cell responses to AZD1222 COVID-19 vaccine (dated by TCRdb to the early 2020s). The time point label here, explained by the study, means: about 28 days (+/-7) after the second vaccine dose. The library was produced with the immunoSEQ multiplex PCR assay. In its TCRdb copy, this immuneACCESS table keeps in-frame sequences only and misses some clones. Where compared with another copy, unresolved V genes explain less than half of these, and the others have no known cause. The sample table holds 50,000 to 55,000 clones, of which about nine tenths were seen once. 2% to 3% of the sample rests with the top ten. The sample here was peripheral blood, taken 28 days after the second AZD1222 dose. Every receptor here comes from an adult who received the AZD1222 COVID-19 vaccine.

In this sample, this clone turned up a few times. CDR3 coding DNA: TGCGCCAGCACTCGACGGGGGGACTCTGGGGCCAACGTCCTGACTTTC. Translating it yields CASTRRGDSGANVLTF. This chain joins TRBV10-2 and TRBJ2-6, with TRBD2 identical over 7 bases. V shed 7 bases and J 0 bases; nucleotides not matched to a gene: 6. Germline assignment: CDR1 WSHSY and CDR2 SAAADI. This CDR3 contains 16 residues.

This rearrangement joins TRBV28 to TRBJ2-6; either TRBD1 or TRBD2 may supply D (7 bases each). Trimming left V 4 bases short and J 0 bases short, with 16 bases between. From germline, CDR1 is MDHEN and CDR2 SYDVKM. The CDR3 is 18 amino acids. CDR3 loop: CASSSPGGVNSGANVLTF. DNA for the CDR3: TGTGCCAGCAGTTCGCCAGGGGGGGTCAACTCTGGGGCCAACGTCCTGACTTTC. Supplemented by reference TRBV28 and TRBJ2-6, the full variable domain reads DVKVTQSSRYLVKRTGEKVFLECVQDMDHENMFWYRQDPGLGLRLIYFSYDVKMKEKGDIPEGYSVSREKKERFSLILESASTNQTSMYLCASSSPGGVNSGANVLTFGAGSRLTVL.

V and J are TRBV5-1 and TRBJ2-7; TRBD2 is a possible D gene (8 bases). The germline V gene encodes CDR1 SGHRS and CDR2 YFSETQ. There are 13 residues in the CDR3. Between the trimmed V and J ends, which lost 6 bases and 6 bases, there was a span of 16 bases. The CDR3 reads CASNREGAGEQYF. CDR3 bases: TGCGCCAGCAACCGGGAGGGGGCTGGCGAGCAGTACTTC.

The gene calls are TRBV5-4 and TRBJ1-2; D is unresolved. Trimming shortened V by 7 bases and J by 1 base, and 8 bases separated the two germline ends. In germline, CDR1 is SGHNT, CDR2 YYREEE (reference sequence). The CDR3 totals 12 residues. The CDR3 coding sequence is TGTGCCAGCGCCGTTGATAACTATGGCTACACCTTC. This translates into CASAVDNYGYTF.

This clone was seen a handful of times. The chain's CDR3 is CASKLADTGELFF. DNA for the CDR3: TGCGCCAGCAAGCTAGCGGACACCGGGGAGCTGTTTTTT. V usage is TRBV5-1 and J usage is TRBJ2-2, with TRBD2 matching over 7 bases. The V and J ends lost 6 bases and 3 bases, in that order; junction bases with no gene match: 2. Germline CDR1 and CDR2: SGHRS and YFSETQ. The CDR3 totals 13 residues.

This clone was counted a single time. The gene calls are TRBV29-1 and TRBJ1-2; 10 bases match TRBD1. Trimming took 4 bases from V and 7 from J; bases not matched to a gene: 9. CDR1 is SQVTM and CDR2 is ANQGSEA in the germline V gene. CDR3 size: 14 residues. CDR3 in DNA: TGCAGCGTTGTGAGGACAGGGGGTGTGCGTGGCTACACCTTC. It translates to CSVVRTGGVRGYTF.

V and J are TRBV3-1 (or the pseudogene TRBV3-2) and TRBJ2-7; perhaps D is TRBD1 or TRBD2 (5 bases each). This CDR3 region has 14 residues. CDR1 LGHDT and CDR2 YNNKEL come from the germline V gene (reference sequence). V gave up 2 bases and J gave up 5 bases, with 13 bases separating them. The CDR3 bases are TGTGCCAGCAGCCAATGGGGGTTGGCAAACGAGCAGTACTTC. Protein sequence: CASSQWGLANEQYF.

The chain links TRBV9 to TRBJ1-6; D not resolved. The CDR3 length is 12 residues. CDR1 is SGDLS and CDR2 is YYNGEE in the germline V gene. V lost 0 bases and J lost 6, with 1 base in between. DNA for the CDR3: TGTGCCAGCAGCGTAGCTAATTCACCCCTCCACTTT. This gives the protein CASSVANSPLHF.

This clone was observed once. The V call is TRBV10-1, the J call TRBJ2-1, with TRBD2 matching 7 bases. Germline trimming cut 3 bases from V and 0 bases from J; bases unmatched to any gene: 11. Germline values: CDR1 WNHNN, CDR2 SYGVQD (reference sequence). The CDR3 is 18 residues long. CDR3: CASSDSRIGGSSYNEQFF. The CDR3 DNA reads TGCGCCAGCAGTGATTCCCGGATCGGGGGGAGCTCCTACAATGAGCAGTTCTTC.

The J gene is TRBJ2-4, the V gene TRBV4-2; the match to TRBD1 covers 8 bases. Germline CDR1 and CDR2: LGHNA and YNFKEQ. The CDR3 is 15 amino acids. V lost 6 bases to trimming and J lost 1 base; unmatched junction nucleotides: 5. CDR3 DNA: TGTGCCAGCAGAGCGACAGGGGAGGCCAAAAACATTCAGTACTTC. This codes for CASRATGEAKNIQYF.

V usage is TRBV5-4 and J usage is TRBJ2-7, with TRBD1 as a possible D gene (5 bases). There are 14 residues in the CDR3. Germline V gives CDR1 SGHNT, CDR2 YYREEE (reference sequence). Trimming took off 4 bases at V and 3 bases at J, with 14 bases between the two ends. The CDR3 nucleotides are TGTGCCAGCAGCCCTATGGGGCGGCACTACGAGCAGTACTTC. Translating it yields CASSPMGRHYEQYF. Full variable domain (missing parts from reference TRBV5-4 and TRBJ2-7): ETGVTQSPTHLIKTRGQQVTLRCSSQSGHNTVSWYQQALGQGPQFIFQYYREEENGRGNFPPRFSGLQFPNYSSELNVNALELDDSALYLCASSPMGRHYEQYFGPGTRLTVT.

The V gene is TRBV28, the J gene TRBJ1-5; D possibly corresponds to TRBD1 (5 bases). V lost 3 bases and J 3 bases, leaving 9 bases between the germline ends. The CDR3 runs 14 residues. Germline-derived CDR1 and CDR2 are MDHEN and SYDVKM. The chain's CDR3 is CASSLGQSNQPQHF. Here the CDR3 DNA reads TGTGCCAGCAGTTTGGGGCAGTCCAATCAGCCCCAGCATTTT.

Concerning this clone itself: The junction does not match germline at one end; this may be a read error. V gene TRBV24-1 combines with J gene TRBJ1-5; tentative D call: TRBD1 (6 bases). Germline-derived CDR1 and CDR2 are KGHDR and SFDVKD. The CDR3 runs 14 residues. Here the CDR3 DNA reads TGTGCCACCAGTGCCCCCGGGACACCACAGCCCCGGCATTTT. Amino acid sequence: CATSAPGTPQPRHF.

The chain is built from TRBV21-1 and TRBJ2-3; no DNA check was done on the table's D call, TRBD2. TRBV21-1 is designated a pseudogene. CDR3 length equals 15 residues. The CDR3 bases are TGTGCCAGCAGCACCAAGCGGGAACCCCGCGGGGCGCAGTATTTT. This encodes CASSTKREPRGAQYF.

The chain is built from TRBV6-6 and TRBJ2-1, with 11 nucleotides matching TRBD2. The CDR3 covers 15 residues. V was clipped by 6 bases and J by 6 bases; unmatched bases: 7. CDR1 is MNHNY, CDR2 SVGAGI, per germline (reference sequence). CDR3 amino acids: CASSYTSGSINEQFF. CDR3 DNA: TGTGCCAGCAGCTACACTAGCGGGAGTATCAATGAGCAGTTCTTC.

This clone has just one count. The chain links TRBV7-3 to TRBJ2-7, with TRBD2 matching 7 bases. The V segment lost 5 bases and the J segment 3 bases; nucleotides outside the gene matches: 10. The length of the CDR3 is 15 residues. Germline CDR1 reads SGHTA; CDR2 reads FQGTGA. Here the CDR3 DNA reads TGTGCCAGCAGCGCCCTGGCGGGAGTGGGCTACGAGCAGTACTTC. The encoded protein is CASSALAGVGYEQYF.

This clone was recorded only once. The V and J genes are TRBV2 and TRBJ2-7; D remains unclear. Between the trimmed V and J ends, which lost 6 bases and 7 bases, there was a span of 10 bases. Germline CDR1 and CDR2: SNHLY and FYNNEI. There are 11 residues in the CDR3. The CDR3 loop reads CASRLRAEQYF. CDR3 nucleotides: TGTGCCAGCAGGCTACGAGCAGAGCAGTACTTC.

The chain carries TRBV28 and TRBJ2-3; the D gene could be TRBD1 or TRBD2 (5 bases each). From germline, CDR1 is MDHEN and CDR2 SYDVKM. This CDR3 spans 14 amino acids. V gave up 3 bases and J gave up 0 bases, with 7 bases separating them. CDR3 nucleotides: TGTGCCAGCAGTTTTGGGGGTAGCACAGATACGCAGTATTTT. Its translation: CASSFGGSTDTQYF.

Regarding this clone: Sequence at one end of the junction differs from germline and may be a read error. The rearrangement links TRBV7-7 to TRBJ2-2, with no clear D. Germline lookup yields CDR1 SSHAT and CDR2 FNYEAQ (reference sequence). The CDR3 loop spans 15 amino acids. CDR3 in DNA: TGTGCTAGCAGCTTAAACAGAGAGAACACCGGGGAGCTGTTTTTT. Amino acid sequence: CASSLNRENTGELFF.

This chain links TRBV18 with TRBJ2-2; no clear D gene. This CDR3 is built from 14 residues. From germline, CDR1 is KGHSH and CDR2 LQKENI. The V gene lost 6 bases and the J gene lost 5 bases, with 13 bases spanning the gap. The CDR3 bases are TGTGCCAGCTCTTACGTCACAGAGACCGGGGAGCTGTTTTTT. This translates into CASSYVTETGELFF.

V is TRBV7-3 and J is TRBJ2-1, with 14 nucleotides matching TRBD2. The germline V gene has CDR1 SGHTA and CDR2 FQGTGA. V was pared by 5 bases and J by 9 bases, with 9 bases of the junction left unmatched. This CDR3 is 16 amino acids long. CDR3 nucleotides: TGTGCCAGCAGCCCTGGGGGACTAGCGGGAGACAGTGAGCAGTTCTTC. Translated, it gives CASSPGGLAGDSEQFF. The full variable domain, rest sourced from reference TRBV7-3 and TRBJ2-1, is GAGVSQTPSNKVTEKGKYVELRCDPISGHTALYWYRQSLGQGPEFLIYFQGTGAADDSGLPNDRFFAVRPEGSVSTLKIQRTERGDSAVYLCASSPGGLAGDSEQFFGPGTRLTVL.

The chain links TRBV5-1 to TRBJ2-7; D perhaps matches TRBD2 (5 bases). CDR1 and CDR2 (germline): SGHRS, YFSETQ. Trimming cost V 3 bases and J 0 bases, with 10 bases left between them. The CDR3 consists of 14 residues. CDR3 DNA: TGCGCCAGCAGCTATCCCGGGATCTCCTACGAGCAGTACTTC. The encoded protein is CASSYPGISYEQYF.

CDR3 region: CASTSTRARQERYNEQFF. The CDR3 DNA reads TGTGCCAGTACCTCAACCCGGGCCCGACAGGAACGGTACAATGAGCAGTTCTTC. The V gene is TRBV19, the J gene TRBJ2-1, with a weak D call TRBD1 (6 bases). Germline V lookup: CDR1 LNHDA, CDR2 SQIVND (reference sequence). The CDR3 has 18 amino acids. The V end was cut by 7 bases, the J end by 4 bases, with 26 bases between.

The chain joins TRBV2 to TRBJ2-3; 8 bases agree with TRBD1. The CDR3 loop spans 13 amino acids. Trimming removed 7 bases from V and 3 bases from J; junction bases left unmatched: 3. Germline CDR1 is SNHLY and CDR2 is FYNNEI. CDR3: CASMDRVTDTQYF. The CDR3 nucleotides read TGTGCCAGCATGGACAGGGTGACAGATACGCAGTATTTT.

V gene TRBV9 combines with J gene TRBJ1-1, with D possibly being TRBD1 (6 bases). The CDR3 is made up of 14 amino acids. Germline CDR1 and CDR2: SGDLS and YYNGEE. V was clipped by 6 bases and J by 8 bases, with 20 bases between them. CDR3: CASTSTLLQGEAFF. CDR3 bases: TGTGCCAGCACTTCAACCCTACTGCAGGGGGAAGCTTTCTTT. The variable domain in full, completed from reference TRBV9 and TRBJ1-1, reads DSGVTQTPKHLITATGQRVTLRCSPRSGDLSVYWYQQSLDQGLQFLIQYYNGEERAKGNILERFSAQQFPDLHSELNLSSLELGDSALYFCASTSTLLQGEAFFGQGTRLTVV.